The present entry profiles one T cell receptor (beta chain) with its context. Its antigen is unknown. The data are from a study of CD8 T cells in ankylosing spondylitis. TCRdb reanalysed the 5' RACE reads using MiXCR and keeps one entry per CDR3 protein. The table includes tens of thousands of distinct CDR3 sequences, just under 9% detected once. Findings of the study overall: Among TCR beta sequences, a motif of several highly homologous variants appeared characteristic of ankylosing spondylitis blood. Before this, some motif variants had been reported in reactive arthritis synovial fluid and blood.

Germline loops: CDR1 SNHLY, CDR2 FYNNEI. The CDR3 is made up of 13 amino acids. V shed 7 bases and J shed 4 bases, with 14 bases lying between them. The V gene is TRBV2, the J gene TRBJ2-7; maybe TRBD1 (6 bases). The TCR was taken from a male donor with ankylosing spondylitis. Sequencing was done on a sample of blood, either unsorted or a sorted T cell fraction (not recorded which). The DNA for the CDR3 is TGTGCCAGCAACCCAGCAGGGGCTTACGAGCAGTACTTC. The encoded protein is CASNPAGAYEQYF.